A single sample is the source of the 20 T cell receptor beta chains below, sequenced in a study of blood T cell repertoires in COVID-19. TCRdb's copy holds only in-frame clones and misses some; the assay was immunoSEQ multiplex PCR. The sample has about 71,000 clones; 89% are singletons. The sequenced material came from peripheral blood. These receptors were obtained from a man aged 45-65 years with active COVID-19.

The J gene is TRBJ1-4, the V gene TRBV7-2, with 7 bases matching TRBD1. The CDR3 loop spans 14 amino acids. In germline, CDR1 is SGHTA, CDR2 FQGNSA. Trimming removed 6 bases from V and 6 bases from J; junction bases left unmatched: 7. In DNA, the CDR3 is TGTGCCAGCAGTTCAAGGGGGCAGGATGAAAAACTGTTTTTT. This translates into CASSSRGQDEKLFF. Full variable domain (outside the CDR3, taken from reference TRBV7-2 and TRBJ1-4): GAGVSQSPSNKVTEKGKDVELRCDPISGHTALYWYRQSLGQGLEFLIYFQGNSAPDKSGLPSDRFSAERTGGSVSTLTIQRTQQEDSAVYLCASSSRGQDEKLFFGSGTQLSVL.

This chain uses TRBV5-6 with TRBJ1-5; the match to TRBD1 covers 7 bases. In germline, CDR1 is SGHDT, CDR2 YYEEEE. The CDR3 has 18 amino acids. After removal of 1 base from V and 0 bases from J, the junction contained 10 bases not matched to a gene. The CDR3: CASSLSQEGAYSNQPQHF. The CDR3 coding sequence is TGTGCCAGCAGCTTGAGCCAGGAGGGGGCCTATAGCAATCAGCCCCAGCATTTT.

In this sample, this clone turned up once. The genes are TRBV10-3 and TRBJ2-5, with D perhaps matching TRBD2 (7 bases). V was cut by 5 bases and J by 1 base, with 20 bases left in between. Germline CDR1 and CDR2: ENHRY and SYGVKD. The CDR3 covers 17 residues. CDR3 in DNA: TGTGCCATCAGTCACTCGGGGGGCCCGGAGCCCCAAGAGACCCAGTACTTC. It yields the protein CAISHSGGPEPQETQYF.

The rearrangement uses TRBV9 and TRBJ2-5, with 8 bases lining up with TRBD2. Germline CDR1 is SGDLS and CDR2 is YYNGEE. The length of the CDR3 is 14 residues. V was pared by 4 bases and J by 1 base, with 3 bases of the junction left unmatched. CDR3 loop: CASSRSGSQETQYF. The CDR3 DNA reads TGTGCCAGCAGCAGGAGCGGGAGCCAAGAGACCCAGTACTTC.

This chain joins TRBV7-9 and TRBJ1-3, with D maybe TRBD1 (6 bases). In germline, CDR1 is SEHNR, CDR2 FQNEAQ (reference sequence). Trimming shortened V by 5 bases and J by 0 bases, and 14 bases separated the two germline ends. The CDR3 has 16 amino acids. The CDR3 bases are TGTGCCAGCAGCCCCGGACAGATCAACTCTGGAAACACCATATATTTT. This translates into CASSPGQINSGNTIYF.

The chain uses TRBV6-5 and TRBJ1-2; 8 bases are a match to TRBD1. Germline CDR1 reads MNHEY; CDR2 reads SVGAGI. After removal of 0 bases from V and 4 bases from J, the junction contained 7 bases not matched to a gene. CDR3 length: 16 amino acids. The CDR3 spells CASSYSAQGASYGYTF. The CDR3 DNA follows: TGTGCCAGCAGTTACTCAGCCCAGGGGGCTTCCTATGGCTACACCTTC.

The CDR3 nucleotides read TGTGCCAGTAAAGTATCGGGACAGAACAATCAGCCCCAGCATTTT. This sequence encodes CASKVSGQNNQPQHF. This chain connects TRBV19 to TRBJ1-5, with TRBD1 matching 7 bases. The CDR3 extends over 15 amino acids. J gave up 3 bases and V 7 bases, and 9 bases lay outside the gene matches. The V gene's germline CDR1 is LNHDA and CDR2 SQIVND (reference sequence).

The V call is TRBV5-6, the J call TRBJ2-7, with D perhaps TRBD2 (5 bases). Trimming cost V 0 bases and J 6 bases, with 10 bases left between them. Germline CDR1 and CDR2: SGHDT and YYEEEE. The CDR3 has 13 residues. The CDR3 region is CASSLVGVTEQYF. CDR3 nucleotides: TGTGCCAGCAGCTTGGTCGGGGTAACCGAGCAGTACTTC.

The chain combines TRBV4-1 with TRBJ2-5; 7 bases align to TRBD2. In germline, CDR1 is MGHRA, CDR2 YSYEKL. The trim removed 3 bases at V and 2 bases at J, leaving 3 bases unmatched. The CDR3 runs 14 residues. CDR3: CASSQPGLQETQYF. Here the CDR3 DNA reads TGCGCCAGCAGCCAGCCGGGACTACAAGAGACCCAGTACTTC.

V usage is TRBV15 and J usage is TRBJ2-5, with TRBD1 matching 8 bases. Germline lookup yields CDR1 LNHNV and CDR2 YYDKDF (reference sequence). The ends lost 1 base at V and 5 bases at J; junction bases unmatched: 3. The CDR3 has 14 residues. In DNA, the CDR3 is TGTGCCACCAGCAGAGGACAGGGGATGGAGACCCAGTACTTC. This translates into CATSRGQGMETQYF. Variable domain in full (rest from reference TRBV15 and TRBJ2-5): DAMVIQNPRYQVTQFGKPVTLSCSQTLNHNVMYWYQQKSSQAPKLLFHYYDKDFNNEADTPDNFQSRRPNTSFCFLDIRSPGLGDTAMYLCATSRGQGMETQYFGPGTRLLVL.

The chain carries TRBV6-2 or TRBV6-3 and TRBJ1-5; D not certain. The ends were cut back, 2 bases at V and 1 base at J, with 6 bases in the middle. This CDR3 region has 14 residues. CDR1 MNHEY and CDR2 SVGEGT come from the germline V gene. The CDR3 protein is CASSYLFSNQPQHF. In DNA form, the CDR3 reads TGTGCCAGCAGTTACCTATTCAGCAATCAGCCCCAGCATTTT.

The V call is TRBV29-1, the J call TRBJ2-7; 7 bases line up with TRBD1. Germline V gives CDR1 SQVTM, CDR2 ANQGSEA. CDR3 size: 15 residues. V was clipped by 5 bases and J by 2 bases; unmatched bases: 12. The CDR3, as DNA: TGCAGCGTTCAGGGGGTGATGGGTAACACCTACGAGCAGTACTTC. Translated, it gives CSVQGVMGNTYEQYF.

The J gene is TRBJ2-5, the V gene TRBV9; TRBD2 aligns across 9 bases. V was pared by 4 bases and J by 2 bases, with 9 bases of the junction left unmatched. The CDR3 is 16 amino acids. The germline V gene has CDR1 SGDLS and CDR2 YYNGEE. CDR3 sequence: CASSKRGAGGQETQYF. DNA for the CDR3: TGTGCCAGCAGCAAACGGGGAGCGGGGGGACAAGAGACCCAGTACTTC.

The CDR3 is CASSQAGLAGDTQYF. CDR3 sequence (DNA): TGTGCCAGCAGCCAAGCCGGACTAGCGGGAGATACGCAGTATTTT. This chain joins TRBV14 and TRBJ2-3, with 11 bases that match TRBD2. The CDR3 runs to 15 residues. Germline-derived CDR1 and CDR2 are SGHDN and FVKESK. Trimming cost V 1 base and J 5 bases; bases outside gene matches: 2.

V is TRBV7-2 and J is TRBJ2-7; D is possibly TRBD1 (5 bases). Germline CDR1 is SGHTA and CDR2 is FQGNSA. Trimming took off 5 bases at V and 2 bases at J, with 13 bases between the two ends. The CDR3 totals 14 residues. For the CDR3, the DNA is TGTGCCAGCAGCGCCGGACAATTCCCCTACGAGCAGTACTTC. It encodes CASSAGQFPYEQYF.

The chain uses TRBV12-3 or TRBV12-4 and TRBJ2-2, with a possible D match to TRBD2 (6 bases). There are 11 residues in the CDR3. Trimming cost V 9 bases and J 6 bases, with 8 bases left between them. For the CDR3, the DNA is TGTGCCAGTCGGGGGTCCGGGGAGCTGTTTTTT. It codes for CASRGSGELFF.

The V gene is TRBV11-2, the J gene TRBJ1-2; possible D gene TRBD1, 6 bases. This CDR3 comprises 13 residues. Looked up from germline, CDR1 is SGHAT and CDR2 is FQNNGV. The V end was cut by 4 bases, the J end by 5 bases, with 11 bases between. The CDR3 bases are TGTGCCAGCAGCTCGGCAGGGGTTTATGGCTACACCTTC. It yields the protein CASSSAGVYGYTF.

The CDR3 is CASSLTRGGRDTQYF. CDR3 in DNA: TGTGCCAGCAGCTTAACGCGCGGGGGAAGAGATACGCAGTATTTT. This chain joins TRBV7-2 and TRBJ2-3; 7 nucleotides match TRBD2. The CDR3 spans 15 residues. CDR1 is SGHTA and CDR2 is FQGNSA in the germline V gene. Trimming took 2 bases from V and 5 from J; bases not matched to a gene: 7.

This chain links TRBV7-8 with TRBJ2-1, with TRBD1 as a possible D gene (6 bases). Germline V gene sequence: CDR1 SGHVS, CDR2 FQNEAQ. This CDR3 spans 12 amino acids. CDR3 DNA sequence: TGTGCGATCCGGGACAAAAAGAATGAGCAGTTCTTC. Its translation is CAIRDKKNEQFF.

The chain combines TRBV10-2 with TRBJ1-5; D perhaps matches TRBD1 (5 bases). The CDR3 runs 13 residues. Germline V gene sequence: CDR1 WSHSY, CDR2 SAAADI. The V end was cut by 4 bases, the J end by 7 bases, with 11 bases between. The CDR3 DNA is TGCGCCAGCAGTGTTCAGGGCGGCCAGCCCCAGCATTTT. It translates to CASSVQGGQPQHF.